This TCR beta chain emerged from a study of T and B cells in COVID-19 patients. Background on the study: Most recovered patients had mild to moderate COVID-19 treated as outpatients.

This clonotype was recorded many times. V trimming: 5 bases; J trimming: 3 bases; junction bases outside the gene matches: 9. This CDR3 spans 17 amino acids. The germline V gene encodes CDR1 MRHNA and CDR2 SNTAGT. BIOMED2 TRB-A/B primer pools were used in multiplex TRB PCR. TCRdb used MiXCR to reprocess the multiplex PCR reads, holding one entry per CDR3 protein. The sample records roughly 5,800 distinct CDR3 sequences, 20% to 30% being singletons. Each TRB amplification used roughly 250-550 ng of genomic DNA from blood. The receptor's source is a human donor with active COVID-19. The chain joins TRBV6-4 to TRBJ2-3; the match to TRBD1 covers 12 bases. The sample taken for sequencing was blood. The CDR3 nucleotides are TGTGCCAGCAGTCCAGGGACAGGGGGCATGAGGACAGATACGCAGTATTTT. This codes for CASSPGTGGMRTDTQYF.